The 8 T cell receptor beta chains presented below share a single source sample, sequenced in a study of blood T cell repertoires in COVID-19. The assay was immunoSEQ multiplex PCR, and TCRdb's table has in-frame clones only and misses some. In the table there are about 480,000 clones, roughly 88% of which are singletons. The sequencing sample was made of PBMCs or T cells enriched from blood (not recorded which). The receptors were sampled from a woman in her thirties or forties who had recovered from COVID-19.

CDR3: CATSDPGGHNEQFF. The CDR3 DNA reads as TGTGCCACCAGTGACCCGGGAGGCCACAATGAGCAGTTCTTC. V is TRBV24-1 and J is TRBJ2-1, with 7 bases that match TRBD2. Germline V CDR1 and CDR2: KGHDR, SFDVKD. The J segment lost 5 bases and the V segment lost 4 bases, leaving 4 bases of the junction unmatched. The CDR3 is 14 amino acids.

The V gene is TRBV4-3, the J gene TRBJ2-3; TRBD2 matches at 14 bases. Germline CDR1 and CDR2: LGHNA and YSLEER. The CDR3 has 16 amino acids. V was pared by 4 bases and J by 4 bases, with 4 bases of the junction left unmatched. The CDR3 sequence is CASSPMTSGRADTQYF. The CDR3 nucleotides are TGCGCCAGCAGCCCGATGACTAGCGGGAGGGCAGATACGCAGTATTTT.

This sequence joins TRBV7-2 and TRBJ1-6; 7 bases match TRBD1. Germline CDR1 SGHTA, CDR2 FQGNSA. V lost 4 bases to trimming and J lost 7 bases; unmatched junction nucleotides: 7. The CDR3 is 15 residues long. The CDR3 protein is CASSSTGFGNSPLHF. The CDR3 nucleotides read TGTGCCAGCAGCTCGACAGGGTTCGGGAATTCACCCCTCCACTTT.

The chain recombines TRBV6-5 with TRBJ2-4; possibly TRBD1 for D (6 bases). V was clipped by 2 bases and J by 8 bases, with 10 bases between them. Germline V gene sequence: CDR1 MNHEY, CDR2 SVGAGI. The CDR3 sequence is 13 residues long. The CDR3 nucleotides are TGTGCCAGCAGTTACAGGGGGAGTGACATTCAGTACTTC. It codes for CASSYRGSDIQYF.

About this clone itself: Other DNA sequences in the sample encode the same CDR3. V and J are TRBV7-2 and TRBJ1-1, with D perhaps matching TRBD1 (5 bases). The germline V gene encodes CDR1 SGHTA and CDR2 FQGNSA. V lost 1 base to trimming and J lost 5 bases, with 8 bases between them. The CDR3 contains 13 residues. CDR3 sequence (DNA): TGTGCCAGCAGCTTAGTAAGGGGTACTGAAGCTTTCTTT. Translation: CASSLVRGTEAFF. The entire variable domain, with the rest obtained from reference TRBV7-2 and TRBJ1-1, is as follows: GAGVSQSPSNKVTEKGKDVELRCDPISGHTALYWYRQSLGQGLEFLIYFQGNSAPDKSGLPSDRFSAERTGGSVSTLTIQRTQQEDSAVYLCASSLVRGTEAFFGQGTRLTVV.

DNA of the CDR3: TGCGCCAGCAGCCTTACAATCCGGGACAGTGAGGTAGCCAAAAACATTCAGTACTTC. This translates into CASSLTIRDSEVAKNIQYF. V is TRBV5-1 and J is TRBJ2-4, with 7 positions matching TRBD1. Looked up from germline, CDR1 is SGHRS and CDR2 is YFSETQ. The CDR3 is made up of 19 amino acids. Trimming at V came to 4 bases and at J to 0 bases, leaving 16 bases not matched to a gene.

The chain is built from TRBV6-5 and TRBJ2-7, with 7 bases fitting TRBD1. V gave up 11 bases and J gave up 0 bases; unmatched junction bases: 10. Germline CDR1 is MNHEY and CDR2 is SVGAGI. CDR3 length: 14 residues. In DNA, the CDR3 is TGTGCCGGTGCGTCTGGGGACAGCTCCTACGAGCAGTACTTC. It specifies CAGASGDSSYEQYF.

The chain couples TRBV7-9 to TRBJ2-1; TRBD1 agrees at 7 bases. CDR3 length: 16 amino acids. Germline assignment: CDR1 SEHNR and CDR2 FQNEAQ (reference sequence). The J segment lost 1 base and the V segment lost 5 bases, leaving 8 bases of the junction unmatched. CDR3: CASSRPRGNSYNEQFF. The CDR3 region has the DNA TGTGCCAGCAGCCGGCCCAGGGGGAATTCCTACAATGAGCAGTTCTTC. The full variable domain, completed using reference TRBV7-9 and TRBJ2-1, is DTGVSQNPRHKITKRGQNVTFRCDPISEHNRLYWYRQTLGQGPEFLTYFQNEAQLEKSRLLSDRFSAERPKGSFSTLEIQRTEQGDSAMYLCASSRPRGNSYNEQFFGPGTRLTVL.